Below, 18 T cell receptor beta chains from the same sample are listed, as sequenced in a study of cytomegalovirus exposure and HLA in healthy donors (dated by TCRdb to the late 2010s). Libraries came from the immunoSEQ multiplex PCR assay. A mixture of 60 forward primers for TCR Vbeta segments and 13 reverse primers for TCR Jbeta segments was used in the multiplex PCR. TCRdb stores this immuneACCESS table with in-frame sequences only. Part of the clones is absent; in the studies checked, under half of the shortfall reflects unresolved V genes, and no reason is known for the rest. The table held for this sample gives tens of thousands of clones. Roughly 12% of the sample belongs to the ten largest clones. Sample: PBMCs. The receptors stem from a woman aged 60-75 years in good health and CMV-seropositive.

Concerning this clone itself: At one end the junction does not follow the germline gene, possibly because of a read error. Other DNA sequences in the same sample also yield this CDR3. The J gene is TRBJ2-7, the V gene TRBV15, with 7 bases aligning to TRBD1. Germline loops: CDR1 LNHNV, CDR2 YYDKDF (reference sequence). The CDR3 contains 16 residues. Here the CDR3 DNA reads TGTGCCACCAGTAGAGGTACGGGACAGAGCTCCTACGAGCAGTACTTC. Its protein product is CATSRGTGQSSYEQYF.

The rearrangement joins TRBV5-1 to TRBJ2-5; 9 bases are a match to TRBD2. The germline gives CDR1 SGHRS, CDR2 YFSETQ. V lost 0 bases and J lost 0; bases outside the gene matches: 3. The CDR3 loop spans 16 amino acids. The CDR3 nucleotides are TGCGCCAGCAGCTTGGCCCGGACTAGCGACCAAGAGACCCAGTACTTC. This gives the protein CASSLARTSDQETQYF.

The chain joins TRBV5-1 to TRBJ1-2; tentatively, D is TRBD1 (5 bases). CDR1 and CDR2 (germline): SGHRS, YFSETQ. There are 17 residues in the CDR3. V lost 5 bases, J lost 13 bases, and 33 bases lay in between. The CDR3 reads CASSSQGGVEGDGDGTF. CDR3 coding DNA: TGCGCCAGCAGTTCCCAAGGAGGGGTTGAAGGTGATGGTGATGGCACCTTC.

On this clone itself: The germline gene is not matched at one end of the junction; a read error may be the cause. The CDR3 DNA follows: TGTGCCATCAGGACGGACAGGGGCATAGGGAACACTGAAGATTTCTTT. Its protein is CAIRTDRGIGNTEDFF. This rearrangement joins TRBV10-3 to TRBJ1-1; TRBD1 matches at 9 bases. CDR1 ENHRY and CDR2 SYGVKD come from the germline V gene. The CDR3 has 16 residues.

This clone shows up as medium-sized by frequency. The chain employs TRBV28 and TRBJ1-1; D gene uncertain. The V gene's germline CDR1 is MDHEN and CDR2 SYDVKM. CDR3 size: 11 residues. Trimming stripped 3 bases from V and 8 bases from J, with 7 bases between. In DNA form, the CDR3 reads TGTGCCAGCAGTTTTGCCCTAGAAGCTTTCTTT. Translated: CASSFALEAFF.

The chain joins TRBV19 to TRBJ2-2; 7 bases match TRBD2. Trimming removed 5 bases from V and 1 base from J; junction bases left unmatched: 1. Germline CDR1 and CDR2: LNHDA and SQIVND (reference sequence). The CDR3 extends over 14 amino acids. The CDR3 region has the DNA TGTGCCAGTAGTGGGGGGGGGAACACCGGGGAGCTGTTTTTT. As protein: CASSGGGNTGELFF.

CDR3 sequence: CASSPLGGVNEQFF. In DNA form, the CDR3 reads TGTGCCAGCAGCCCGCTCGGCGGGGTCAATGAGCAGTTCTTC. The V call is TRBV14, the J call TRBJ2-1; maybe TRBD2 (6 bases). V was cut by 4 bases and J by 6 bases, with 13 bases left in between. Germline V gene data show CDR1 as SGHDN and CDR2 as FVKESK. This CDR3 region has 14 residues.

The gene calls are TRBV18 and TRBJ1-5; a possible D gene is TRBD1 (6 bases). Trimming took off 3 bases at V and 0 bases at J, with 9 bases between the two ends. The CDR3 covers 15 residues. The germline V gene encodes CDR1 KGHSH and CDR2 LQKENI. The CDR3 loop reads CASSPGQHSNQPQHF. DNA of the CDR3: TGTGCCAGCTCACCCGGACAGCATAGCAATCAGCCCCAGCATTTT.

This chain links TRBV28 with TRBJ2-7, with 9 nucleotides matching TRBD1. The junction had 7 bases not matched to a gene; V was cut back by 3 bases and J by 7 bases. Per the germline V gene, CDR1 is MDHEN and CDR2 is SYDVKM. The CDR3 length is 14 residues. CDR3: CASSLGGTGYEQYF. The CDR3 nucleotides are TGTGCCAGCAGTTTGGGGGGGACAGGGTATGAGCAGTACTTC.

The chain joins TRBV6-1 to TRBJ1-5, with no clear D. Trimming took 4 bases from V and 1 from J, leaving 11 bases between them. CDR1 is MNHNS and CDR2 is SASEGT in the germline V gene. The CDR3 loop spans 15 amino acids. The CDR3, as DNA: TGTGCCAGCAGTGTCGGGTTTTCGAGCAATCAGCCCCAGCATTTT. As protein: CASSVGFSSNQPQHF.

The V and J genes are TRBV7-2 and TRBJ2-7; D might be TRBD2 (7 bases). Germline assignment: CDR1 SGHTA and CDR2 FQGNSA. The V end was cut by 2 bases, the J end by 3 bases, with 14 bases between. The CDR3 runs to 15 residues. DNA for the CDR3: TGTGCCAGCAGCTTAATTAAAAGGGGGGGCTACGAGCAGTACTTC. The encoded protein is CASSLIKRGGYEQYF.

The chain is built from TRBV9 and TRBJ2-4; TRBD1 is a possible D gene (5 bases). The CDR3 loop spans 13 amino acids. Trimming took off 2 bases at V and 4 bases at J, with 7 bases between the two ends. Germline values: CDR1 SGDLS, CDR2 YYNGEE. The CDR3 reads CASSVGQKNIQYF. The DNA for the CDR3 is TGTGCCAGCAGCGTGGGGCAGAAAAACATTCAGTACTTC.

This chain joins TRBV29-1 and TRBJ1-2; 7 bases line up with TRBD1. Germline V gene data show CDR1 as SQVTM and CDR2 as ANQGSEA. V lost 0 bases to trimming and J lost 2 bases; unmatched junction nucleotides: 6. The CDR3 runs 15 residues. The CDR3 spells CSVEDTGQENYGYTF. In nucleotides, the CDR3 is TGCAGCGTTGAAGACACCGGACAGGAAAACTATGGCTACACCTTC.

V is TRBV7-9 and J is TRBJ2-7; D call uncertain. Germline values: CDR1 SEHNR, CDR2 FQNEAQ (reference sequence). The CDR3 is 13 residues long. The V gene lost 4 bases and the J gene lost 1 base, with 8 bases spanning the gap. The CDR3 loop is CASSSPGSYEQYF. DNA of the CDR3: TGTGCCAGCAGCTCCCCAGGATCCTACGAGCAGTACTTC.

The chain has TRBV27 and TRBJ1-2; perhaps TRBD1 as D (5 bases). The CDR3 consists of 14 residues. V was trimmed by 9 bases and J by 2 bases, leaving 16 bases between them. Germline CDR1 and CDR2: MNHEY and SMNVEV (reference sequence). The CDR3 here is CASRPDKGNYGYTF. As DNA, the CDR3 is TGTGCCAGTAGACCAGACAAGGGGAACTATGGCTACACCTTC.

This rearrangement joins TRBV10-3 to TRBJ1-2; D uncertain. Germline V gene data show CDR1 as ENHRY and CDR2 as SYGVKD. The V gene lost 0 bases and the J gene lost 3 bases, with 14 bases spanning the gap. This CDR3 is built from 16 residues. The CDR3 DNA is TGTGCCATCAGTGAGTCGATATTGGTCCGAGACTATGGCTACACCTTC. Protein product: CAISESILVRDYGYTF.

This chain uses TRBV2 with TRBJ2-7; D unclear. CDR1 and CDR2 from the germline V gene are SNHLY and FYNNEI. The CDR3 sequence is 14 residues long. Trimming took off 7 bases at V and 2 bases at J, with 15 bases between the two ends. Here the CDR3 reads CASMFTASAYEQYF. CDR3 coding DNA: TGTGCCAGCATGTTTACCGCGAGCGCCTACGAGCAGTACTTC.

The gene calls are TRBV7-6 and TRBJ1-5; TRBD1 is a possible D gene (5 bases). In germline, CDR1 is SGHVS, CDR2 FNYEAQ. V was pared by 0 bases and J by 5 bases, with 11 bases between. The CDR3 runs 15 residues. The DNA for the CDR3 is TGTGCCAGCAGCTTAGCGCAGGGAATATATCAGCCCCAGCATTTT. It is translated as CASSLAQGIYQPQHF.